The text below deals with one T cell receptor (beta chain). Germline loops: CDR1 MNHEY, CDR2 SVGAGI. The ends were cut back, 10 bases at V and 3 bases at J, with 16 bases in the middle. The CDR3 runs to 13 residues. This record comes from a study of blood T cell repertoires in COVID-19. Overall study context: The cDNA or gDNA used as material had been derived from T cells, B-cell-depleted T cells, or PBMCs.

How the authors handled the data: For nucleated cells, counts were estimated from reference gene primer amplification. The data were produced by immunoSEQ multiplex PCR, yet TCRdb's version contains in-frame clones alone and is incomplete. V and J calls and clone size are given by that table; D and trimming were obtained from the DNA. The data contain more than 250,000 clones, 75% to 90% of them singletons. What was sequenced was peripheral blood. The chain combines TRBV6-5 with TRBJ2-7; D might be TRBD2 (7 bases). The TCR comes from a man in his fifties or sixties who had recovered from COVID-19. DNA for the CDR3: TGTGCCACGTCACGGGGGGCATTCTACGAGCAGTACTTC. Translating it yields CATSRGAFYEQYF.